One sample yielded the 6 T cell receptor beta chains listed below, sequenced in a study of T cell responses to AZD1222 COVID-19 vaccine. Produced via immunoSEQ multiplex PCR; TCRdb's table is partial and in-frame only. The sample shows roughly 140,000 clones, roughly 89% of them seen only once. The input for sequencing was peripheral blood, taken on day 0 of AZD1222 vaccination. The receptors shown here come from an adult in good health.

The chain has TRBV13 and TRBJ2-2; 7 nucleotides match TRBD1. V was clipped by 3 bases and J by 8 bases; unmatched bases: 12. CDR3 length: 16 amino acids. Germline V lookup: CDR1 PRHDT, CDR2 FYEKMQ (reference sequence). The DNA of the CDR3 is TGTGCCAGCAGCTTCGGGGTGACAGGGAGATCGGGGGAGCTGTTTTTT. This translates into CASSFGVTGRSGELFF.

V and J are TRBV9 and TRBJ2-5; 7 nucleotides align to TRBD1. Trimming cost V 6 bases and J 1 base; bases outside gene matches: 3. Germline values: CDR1 SGDLS, CDR2 YYNGEE. The CDR3 is 13 amino acids. The CDR3 here is CASNRDSQETQYF. CDR3 DNA: TGTGCCAGCAACCGGGACAGCCAAGAGACCCAGTACTTC.

Comments on this clone: Compared with germline, one end of the junction differs, possibly owing to a read error. The chain uses TRBV19 and TRBJ2-1; D is unclear. This CDR3 comprises 13 residues. CDR1 and CDR2 (germline): LNHDA, SQIVND (reference sequence). CDR3 region: CASSLEGYNEQFF. The CDR3 DNA reads TGTGCCAGTAGTCTAGAAGGCTACAATGAGCAGTTCTTC.

The V and J genes are TRBV18 and TRBJ1-2; D gene ambiguous. Germline CDR1 reads KGHSH; CDR2 reads LQKENI. Deletions cut 5 bases from V and 7 bases from J, with 11 bases between. This CDR3 is built from 12 residues. CDR3 nucleotide sequence: TGTGCCAGCTCAGGAACAAGTGCTGGCTACACCTTC. Residues: CASSGTSAGYTF.

In this sample, this clone turned up once. J is TRBJ1-4 and V is TRBV11-2; weak D call: TRBD1 (5 bases). This CDR3 spans 16 amino acids. Germline V gene data show CDR1 as SGHAT and CDR2 as FQNNGV. Trimming removed 4 bases from V and 0 bases from J, with 12 bases in between. CDR3 nucleotide sequence: TGTGCCAGCAGCTCCCTGAGGGGTGCAACTAATGAAAAACTGTTTTTT. Translation: CASSSLRGATNEKLFF.

This chain connects TRBV9 to TRBJ1-4; D gene ambiguous. Germline CDR1 is SGDLS and CDR2 is YYNGEE. CDR3 size: 13 residues. Trimming took off 6 bases at V and 4 bases at J, with 10 bases between the two ends. The CDR3 is CASTTGSNEKLFF. The CDR3 DNA follows: TGTGCCAGCACCACCGGGAGTAATGAAAAACTGTTTTTT.